The 30 T cell receptor beta chains reported below all come from one sample, sequenced in a study of identical twins. From the 5' RACE reads, TCRdb called clonotypes with MiXCR, one entry per CDR3 protein. Here the sample spans 350,000 to 450,000 distinct CDR3 sequences, about 18% being singletons. Sequenced material: naive T cells sorted from blood. These receptors were collected from a man aged 45-65 years in good health.

The chain is built from TRBV2 and TRBJ2-2, with D unclear. Trimming took off 6 bases at V and 5 bases at J, with 13 bases between the two ends. This CDR3 spans 14 amino acids. Germline CDR1 reads SNHLY; CDR2 reads FYNNEI. The DNA for the CDR3 is TGTGCCAGCAGGGGAACCACCAGGACCGGGGAGCTGTTTTTT. Translating it yields CASRGTTRTGELFF. The whole variable domain, remainder taken from reference TRBV2 and TRBJ2-2, is EPEVTQTPSHQVTQMGQEVILRCVPISNHLYFYWYRQILGQKVEFLVSFYNNEISEKSEIFDDQFSVERPDGSNFTLKIRSTKLEDSAMYFCASRGTTRTGELFFGEGSRLTVL.

This clonotype was seen only a few times. The chain uses TRBV10-3 and TRBJ2-1; weak D call: TRBD2 (7 bases). Trimming removed 2 bases at V and 4 bases at J, with 12 bases between. This CDR3 has 15 residues. Germline-derived CDR1 and CDR2 are ENHRY and SYGVKD. CDR3 in DNA: TGTGCCATCAGTGAGGGACGGGGGGCTTACAATGAGCAGTTCTTC. Translated: CAISEGRGAYNEQFF.

The gene calls are TRBV28 and TRBJ1-6, with D tentatively TRBD1 (5 bases). CDR1 is MDHEN and CDR2 is SYDVKM in the germline V gene. The length of the CDR3 is 17 residues. Trimming removed 4 bases from V and 0 bases from J, with 13 bases in between. The CDR3 loop reads CASSSPGHSSYNSPLHF. In DNA, the CDR3 is TGTGCCAGCAGTTCTCCAGGGCATAGCTCCTATAATTCACCCCTCCACTTT.

The rearrangement links TRBV7-9 to TRBJ2-2; maybe TRBD1 (6 bases). Trimming stripped 3 bases from V and 0 bases from J, with 11 bases between. The CDR3 has 16 amino acids. Germline V lookup: CDR1 SEHNR, CDR2 FQNEAQ (reference sequence). The CDR3 DNA sequence: TGTGCCAGCAGCTTTACCGGGACAACGAACACCGGGGAGCTGTTTTTT. Its protein product is CASSFTGTTNTGELFF.

V gene TRBV20-1 combines with J gene TRBJ2-5; 8 bases are shared with TRBD2. The CDR3 extends over 14 amino acids. J was trimmed by 10 bases and V by 1 base; bases with no gene match: 11. Germline values: CDR1 DFQATT, CDR2 SNEGSKA (reference sequence). The DNA for the CDR3 is TGCAGTGCTAGAGTGGCTAGCGGGTGGTGGGACCAGTACTTC. The encoded protein is CSARVASGWWDQYF.

This sequence joins TRBV4-3 and TRBJ2-3, with 7 bases aligning to TRBD1. Germline CDR1 is LGHNA and CDR2 is YSLEER. The CDR3 sequence is 13 residues long. V gave up 3 bases and J gave up 11 bases; unmatched junction bases: 8. CDR3 amino acids: CASSQGRGLMQYF. The DNA of the CDR3 is TGCGCCAGCAGCCAGGGAAGGGGGCTTATGCAGTATTTT.

The sample holds many counts of this clonotype. The chain joins TRBV7-9 to TRBJ2-1, with 11 bases aligning to TRBD1. V lost 8 bases, J lost 9 bases, and 3 bases stayed unmatched. The CDR3 runs to 12 residues. The germline V gene encodes CDR1 SEHNR and CDR2 FQNEAQ (reference sequence). The CDR3 bases are TGTGCCAGCCGGACAGGGGGCTCTGAGCAGTTCTTC. Its translation: CASRTGGSEQFF. The entire variable domain, with the rest obtained from reference TRBV7-9 and TRBJ2-1, is as follows: DTGVSQNPRHKITKRGQNVTFRCDPISEHNRLYWYRQTLGQGPEFLTYFQNEAQLEKSRLLSDRFSAERPKGSFSTLEIQRTEQGDSAMYLCASRTGGSEQFFGPGTRLTVL.

The chain is built from TRBV4-1 and TRBJ2-1, with 9 bases identical to TRBD2. CDR3 length: 20 residues. CDR1 and CDR2 from the germline V gene are MGHRA and YSYEKL. The V and J ends lost 0 bases and 1 base, in that order; junction bases with no gene match: 13. CDR3 nucleotide sequence: TGCGCCAGCAGCCAAGATATGAGGACTAGCGATAAAAGTTCCTACAATGAGCAGTTCTTC. Translating it yields CASSQDMRTSDKSSYNEQFF.

This clonotype was observed once. A clone one base away is much larger, so this may be a read error. CDR3 in DNA: TGCAGTGCTAGAGCGGGAGAGGGGAACACTGAAGCTTTCTTT. It yields the protein CSARAGEGNTEAFF. This rearrangement joins TRBV20-1 to TRBJ1-1; D is uncertain. The CDR3 consists of 14 residues. The germline V gene encodes CDR1 DFQATT and CDR2 SNEGSKA (reference sequence). The V and J ends lost 1 base and 1 base respectively, with 10 bases between them.

The V gene is TRBV24-1, the J gene TRBJ2-3; D is possibly TRBD1 (5 bases). Per germline, CDR1 KGHDR and CDR2 SFDVKD. Trimming stripped 2 bases from V and 6 bases from J, with 8 bases between. CDR3 length equals 13 residues. This CDR3 reads CATSDSTADTQYF. The CDR3 DNA follows: TGTGCCACCAGTGATTCGACAGCTGATACGCAGTATTTT.

This clonotype was detected only a few times. The rearrangement uses TRBV12-3 or TRBV12-4 and TRBJ2-5; 7 nucleotides agree with TRBD1. The CDR3 has 14 amino acids. The V gene end was trimmed by 6 bases and the J gene end by 5 bases; junction bases not matched to a gene: 9. This CDR3 reads CASSQRTGWETQYF. In nucleotides, the CDR3 is TGTGCCAGCAGCCAGAGGACAGGATGGGAGACCCAGTACTTC.

The V call is TRBV5-1, the J call TRBJ2-3; D unresolved. Germline V gene data show CDR1 as SGHRS and CDR2 as YFSETQ. V gave up 2 bases and J gave up 0 bases, with 10 bases separating them. The CDR3 is 15 residues long. The CDR3 spells CASSFTGTSTDTQYF. The CDR3 DNA is TGCGCCAGCAGCTTCACGGGTACTAGCACAGATACGCAGTATTTT.

J is TRBJ2-3 and V is TRBV20-1; D possibly corresponds to TRBD1 (5 bases). The V gene lost 7 bases and the J gene lost 5 bases, with 19 bases spanning the gap. CDR3 size: 14 residues. CDR1 is DFQATT and CDR2 is SNEGSKA in the germline V gene (reference sequence). This CDR3 reads CSVPTYRLEDTQYF. The CDR3 DNA sequence: TGCAGTGTCCCGACCTACAGGCTGGAAGATACGCAGTATTTT.

This clonotype has a count of ten or more. The chain couples TRBV20-1 to TRBJ2-1; TRBD2 agrees at 9 bases. Losses at the gene ends were 2 bases for V and 5 bases for J; bases not matched to a gene: 7. Germline V gives CDR1 DFQATT, CDR2 SNEGSKA (reference sequence). The CDR3 extends over 15 amino acids. CDR3 region: CSARPGTSFDNEQFF. The CDR3 coding sequence is TGCAGTGCTAGACCCGGGACTAGCTTCGACAATGAGCAGTTCTTC.

This clonotype has a handful of counts. This rearrangement joins TRBV4-1 to TRBJ1-2; 7 nucleotides agree with TRBD1. Germline CDR1 is MGHRA and CDR2 is YSYEKL. Trimming cost V 2 bases and J 2 bases; bases outside gene matches: 2. CDR3 length equals 14 residues. The DNA for the CDR3 is TGCGCCAGCAGCCAACAACAGGGGAACTATGGCTACACCTTC. Amino acids: CASSQQQGNYGYTF.

The rearrangement links TRBV5-5 to TRBJ2-7, with 7 bases that match TRBD1. The CDR3 has 17 residues. The V gene end was trimmed by 0 bases and the J gene end by 3 bases; junction bases not matched to a gene: 12. The V gene's germline CDR1 is SGHKS and CDR2 YYEKEE (reference sequence). The CDR3 here is CASSLVAGQAARYEQYF. DNA for the CDR3: TGTGCCAGCAGCTTGGTAGCAGGACAGGCCGCTCGCTACGAGCAGTACTTC.

This sequence joins TRBV7-9 and TRBJ2-5, with 16 bases lining up with TRBD2. The CDR3 extends over 17 amino acids. V shed 3 bases, J shed 5 bases, and the junction held 6 bases outside the gene matches. Germline lookup yields CDR1 SEHNR and CDR2 FQNEAQ (reference sequence). The CDR3 DNA reads as TGTGCCAGCAGCTTCCCCCTGGGACTAGCGGGAGGGGAGACCCAGTACTTC. It translates to CASSFPLGLAGGETQYF.

The chain links TRBV20-1 to TRBJ2-2, with 7 bases that match TRBD1. Trimming at V came to 4 bases and at J to 3 bases, leaving 5 bases not matched to a gene. The CDR3 covers 14 residues. Germline-derived CDR1 and CDR2 are DFQATT and SNEGSKA (reference sequence). As DNA, the CDR3 is TGCAGTGCTAACCGGGACAGACACACCGGGGAGCTGTTTTTT. Translating it yields CSANRDRHTGELFF.

This clonotype was seen a few times. The chain carries TRBV7-9 and TRBJ2-7; tentative D call: TRBD1 (5 bases). The CDR3 covers 14 residues. CDR1 SEHNR and CDR2 FQNEAQ come from the germline V gene (reference sequence). V lost 5 bases, J lost 2 bases, and 13 bases lay in between. This CDR3 is CASSTEDNPYEQYF. The DNA for the CDR3 is TGTGCCAGCAGCACAGAGGACAATCCCTACGAGCAGTACTTC. The whole variable domain, filled in from reference TRBV7-9 and TRBJ2-7, reads DTGVSQNPRHKITKRGQNVTFRCDPISEHNRLYWYRQTLGQGPEFLTYFQNEAQLEKSRLLSDRFSAERPKGSFSTLEIQRTEQGDSAMYLCASSTEDNPYEQYFGPGTRLTVT.

This clonotype was seen a few times. V usage is TRBV5-1 and J usage is TRBJ2-3, with 9 bases fitting TRBD1. Germline lookup yields CDR1 SGHRS and CDR2 YFSETQ. The CDR3 is made up of 15 amino acids. V shed 5 bases and J 1 base; nucleotides not matched to a gene: 5. The CDR3 bases are TGCGCCAGCAGGCCGGGACAGGGCGGCACAGATACGCAGTATTTT. Translating gives CASRPGQGGTDTQYF.

The V gene is TRBV12-3 or TRBV12-4, the J gene TRBJ1-5; D is unresolved. This CDR3 spans 12 amino acids. The V and J ends lost 3 bases and 7 bases respectively, with 7 bases between them. The CDR3 reads CASSFGEQPQHF. For the CDR3, the DNA is TGTGCCAGCAGTTTCGGGGAACAGCCCCAGCATTTT.

This clonotype was recorded many times. The junction and the germline gene differ at one end; a read error may be behind it. This chain uses TRBV12-3 or TRBV12-4 with TRBJ1-1; the D is unclear. The CDR3 covers 13 residues. This CDR3 is CASSLKENTEAFF. In nucleotides, the CDR3 is TGCGCCAGCAGCCTCAAAGAAAACACTGAAGCTTTCTTT.

This clonotype was seen repeatedly, ten times or more. The chain carries TRBV6-5 and TRBJ1-1; tentatively, D is TRBD1 (5 bases). CDR1 is MNHEY, CDR2 SVGAGI, per germline. The CDR3 totals 15 residues. The V end lost 0 bases, the J end lost 3 bases, and 11 bases lay between the germline ends. The CDR3 is CASSYSRMGDTEAFF. CDR3 DNA sequence: TGTGCCAGCAGTTACTCGAGGATGGGGGACACTGAAGCTTTCTTT.

In this sample, this clonotype turned up many times. The chain carries TRBV6-2 or TRBV6-3 and TRBJ1-6; tentative D call: TRBD1 (5 bases). The CDR3 consists of 16 residues. The V gene's germline CDR1 is MNHEY and CDR2 SVGEGT. Trimming stripped 2 bases from V and 3 bases from J, with 11 bases between. The CDR3 DNA reads TGTGCCAGCAGTTACACAGGCCGCTTCTATAATTCACCCCTCCACTTT. Its translation: CASSYTGRFYNSPLHF.

This clonotype was counted between two and nine times. J is TRBJ2-7 and V is TRBV20-1; the match to TRBD2 covers 7 bases. The V gene's germline CDR1 is DFQATT and CDR2 SNEGSKA (reference sequence). V trimming: 4 bases; J trimming: 9 bases; junction bases outside the gene matches: 15. This CDR3 comprises 14 residues. As DNA, the CDR3 is TGCAGTGCTACGGTGGGAGGGCTAGTCTATGGGCAGTACTTC. It specifies CSATVGGLVYGQYF.

The chain uses TRBV6-5 and TRBJ2-3; 9 bases fit TRBD1. V shed 4 bases, J shed 1 base, and the junction held 6 bases outside the gene matches. Germline values: CDR1 MNHEY, CDR2 SVGAGI. The CDR3 is 16 amino acids. CDR3 sequence (DNA): TGTGCCAGCAGTTTAACAGGGGGCATTGGCACAGATACGCAGTATTTT. This gives the protein CASSLTGGIGTDTQYF.

This chain links TRBV27 with TRBJ2-3; D is possibly TRBD2 (5 bases). The germline CDR1 and CDR2 sequences are MNHEY and SMNVEV (reference sequence). V lost 7 bases, J lost 2 bases, and 25 bases lay in between. The CDR3 spans 18 residues. The CDR3 is CASTKSSYGRGLTDTQYF. CDR3 coding DNA: TGTGCCAGCACCAAGAGTTCATATGGGAGAGGTCTCACAGATACGCAGTATTTT.

This clonotype has ten or more counts. The chain uses TRBV20-1 and TRBJ2-2, with D perhaps assigned TRBD1 or TRBD2 (5 bases each). With 6 bases removed from V and 5 bases from J, the gap between germline ends came to 16 bases. Per germline, CDR1 DFQATT and CDR2 SNEGSKA (reference sequence). This CDR3 has 14 amino acids. The CDR3 protein is CSAHGARGTGELFF. The CDR3 DNA follows: TGCAGTGCGCACGGGGCTCGAGGAACCGGGGAGCTGTTTTTT.

This chain connects TRBV20-1 to TRBJ2-7; the match to TRBD2 covers 7 bases. Germline-derived CDR1 and CDR2 are DFQATT and SNEGSKA (reference sequence). V lost 0 bases and J lost 5; bases outside the gene matches: 10. The CDR3 loop spans 15 amino acids. The CDR3 sequence: CSARERGRVVDEQYF. DNA for the CDR3: TGCAGTGCTAGAGAACGCGGGAGAGTAGTCGACGAGCAGTACTTC.

The chain joins TRBV5-1 to TRBJ2-3; 9 bases are shared with TRBD2. CDR3 length: 15 residues. V trimming: 3 bases; J trimming: 5 bases; junction bases outside the gene matches: 7. Germline V gene lookup returns CDR1 SGHRS and CDR2 YFSETQ. The CDR3 reads CASSSGTSPGDTQYF. DNA of the CDR3: TGCGCCAGCAGCTCTGGGACTAGCCCCGGAGATACGCAGTATTTT.